The 10 T cell receptor beta chains below all came from one sample that was sequenced in a study of CD8+ T cells in alopecia areata. cDNA reverse transcribed from extracted RNA served as the sequencing template. Method: immunoSEQ multiplex PCR; TCRdb's copy keeps in-frame clones and lacks some. The data contain about 180,000 clones, roughly 60% of them singletons. The material was CD4+ T cells sorted from blood, obtained at week 0. These receptors were collected from a human donor with alopecia areata.

The chain employs TRBV29-1 and TRBJ2-7; possibly TRBD1 for D (6 bases). V lost 6 bases and J lost 1, with 13 bases in between. The CDR3 has 13 amino acids. From germline, CDR1 is SQVTM and CDR2 ANQGSEA. CDR3 nucleotides: TGCAGCGTCCGGGACACCCTATCCTACGAGCAGTACTTC. Its translation is CSVRDTLSYEQYF.

The rearrangement joins TRBV5-1 to TRBJ2-2; TRBD2 aligns across 7 bases. Trimming cost V 0 bases and J 4 bases; bases outside gene matches: 0. The CDR3 length is 14 residues. In germline, CDR1 is SGHRS, CDR2 YFSETQ. CDR3 sequence: CASSLGTSTGELFF. In nucleotides, the CDR3 is TGCGCCAGCAGCTTGGGGACTAGCACCGGGGAGCTGTTTTTT.

The chain recombines TRBV7-2 with TRBJ1-6; TRBD1 matches 10 bases. The ends lost 5 bases at V and 13 bases at J; junction bases unmatched: 11. Per the germline V gene, CDR1 is SGHTA and CDR2 is FQGNSA. The CDR3 is 15 residues long. The CDR3 region has the DNA TGTGCCAGCAGCCAACCTGGGACAGGGGCCAATCCCCTCCACTTT. Amino acids: CASSQPGTGANPLHF.

V is TRBV6-6 and J is TRBJ1-5; tentative D call: TRBD1 (6 bases). The CDR3 length is 12 residues. The germline V and J ends were trimmed by 6 bases and 4 bases, with 7 bases remaining between them. Germline CDR1 MNHNY, CDR2 SVGAGI (reference sequence). CDR3 in amino acids: CASRGGNQPQHF. CDR3 in DNA: TGTGCCAGCAGAGGGGGAAATCAGCCCCAGCATTTT.

CDR3 in amino acids: CSVDVAGAPAYF. The CDR3 DNA is TGCAGCGTTGATGTAGCGGGGGCCCCGGCGTATTTT. V and J are TRBV29-1 and TRBJ2-3, with 9 bases aligning to TRBD2. This CDR3 is built from 12 residues. The germline CDR1 and CDR2 sequences are SQVTM and ANQGSEA. Trimming took 3 bases from V and 14 from J; bases not matched to a gene: 9.

Points on this clone: Within the sample, other DNA sequences also encode this same CDR3. This chain connects TRBV2 to TRBJ2-1, with D possibly being TRBD2 (5 bases). Germline assignment: CDR1 SNHLY and CDR2 FYNNEI. This CDR3 is 11 amino acids long. Deletions cut 8 bases from V and 9 bases from J, with 11 bases between. CDR3 sequence reads: CASEWSGEQFF. CDR3 coding DNA: TGTGCCAGCGAATGGAGCGGTGAGCAGTTCTTC.

The chain uses TRBV27 and TRBJ2-5, with 7 nucleotides matching TRBD1. CDR1 is MNHEY, CDR2 SMNVEV, per germline (reference sequence). The CDR3 has 11 amino acids. The CDR3 DNA is TGTGCTAGCCAGGGGGAGAAGACCCAGTACTTC. Residues: CASQGEKTQYF.

This clone was seen more than once but under ten times. V usage is TRBV5-1 and J usage is TRBJ2-7; 7 bases map to TRBD1. Germline trimming cut 4 bases from V and 6 bases from J; bases unmatched to any gene: 10. This CDR3 is 14 amino acids long. The germline V gene encodes CDR1 SGHRS and CDR2 YFSETQ. CDR3 DNA: TGCGCCAGCAGCCCACAACAGGGGATCGGCGAGCAGTACTTC. Protein: CASSPQQGIGEQYF.

The table lists this clone with a few counts. J is TRBJ1-5 and V is TRBV30; TRBD1 agrees at 10 bases. The CDR3 has 12 residues. CDR1 is GTSNPN and CDR2 is SVGIG in the germline V gene (reference sequence). The ends lost 1 base at V and 12 bases at J; junction bases unmatched: 3. The CDR3 protein is CAWSGDRGIQHF. The CDR3 DNA reads as TGTGCCTGGAGTGGGGACAGGGGAATCCAGCATTTT.

V gene TRBV10-3 combines with J gene TRBJ2-1; D tentatively fits TRBD1 or TRBD2 (6 bases each). The V end was cut by 3 bases, the J end by 4 bases, with 13 bases between. Looked up from germline, CDR1 is ENHRY and CDR2 is SYGVKD. This CDR3 spans 15 amino acids. For the CDR3, the DNA is TGTGCCATCAGTGAAGGGGGAGGCGGGTACAATGAGCAGTTCTTC. This translates into CAISEGGGGYNEQFF.